This record covers a single TCR beta chain. The assay was immunoSEQ multiplex PCR, and TCRdb's table has in-frame clones only and misses some. The table includes 300,000 to 400,000 clones, around nine tenths detected once. The data belong to a study of blood T cell repertoires in COVID-19. About the study: Sites across the United States, Italy and Spain contributed samples from acute and convalescent COVID-19. In each case, the material was cDNA or gDNA derived from T cells, B-cell-depleted T cells, or PBMCs.

Participant reports of clinical history set cohort assignment. V shed 1 base and J shed 5 bases, with 15 bases lying between them. The CDR3 loop spans 15 amino acids. Germline V gene sequence: CDR1 SGHNT, CDR2 YYREEE (reference sequence). Sequenced input: PBMCs or T cells enriched from blood (not recorded which). The origin of this receptor is a woman aged 18-35 years who had recovered from COVID-19. The chain combines TRBV5-4 with TRBJ1-2, with a possible D match to TRBD1 (6 bases). The CDR3 reads CASSLTGRSIYGYTF. CDR3 in DNA: TGTGCCAGCAGCTTGACAGGGCGGAGCATATATGGCTACACCTTC.